Listed here are 14 T cell receptor beta chains from one sample, sequenced in a study of cytomegalovirus exposure and HLA in healthy donors. Researchers ran the PCR with 60 Vbeta and 13 Jbeta primers. TCRdb's copy holds only in-frame clones and misses some; the assay was immunoSEQ multiplex PCR. Of 160,000 or so clones listed, about 72% are singletons. Sequenced material: PBMCs. Receptors originate from a male donor in good health and CMV-seronegative.

This chain links TRBV11-2 with TRBJ1-1; D uncertain. Germline V CDR1 and CDR2: SGHAT, FQNNGV. Trimming stripped 4 bases from V and 0 bases from J, with 12 bases between. The CDR3 covers 15 residues. The CDR3 DNA reads TGTGCCAGCAGCTCTTTTTCCGGAGTGAACACTGAAGCTTTCTTT. Protein sequence: CASSSFSGVNTEAFF.

The chain uses TRBV10-3 and TRBJ2-1, with D tentatively TRBD1 (6 bases). CDR1 and CDR2 (germline): ENHRY, SYGVKD. This CDR3 contains 14 residues. V lost 3 bases to trimming and J lost 5 bases, with 11 bases between them. CDR3 nucleotide sequence: TGTGCCATCAGTGAAAGGGACAAAAACAATGAGCAGTTCTTC. This sequence encodes CAISERDKNNEQFF.

This clone was observed a few times. The rearrangement uses TRBV6-1 and TRBJ2-7, with TRBD2 identical over 9 bases. There are 15 residues in the CDR3. The junction had 12 bases not matched to a gene; V was cut back by 7 bases and J by 5 bases. Germline assignment: CDR1 MNHNS and CDR2 SASEGT. Written as DNA, the CDR3 is TGTGCCAGCAAGGCGACTAGCGGTACTTCCCACGAGCAGTACTTC. This translates into CASKATSGTSHEQYF.

The chain joins TRBV7-2 to TRBJ2-1; TRBD2 agrees at 12 bases. The CDR3 covers 14 residues. The ends lost 5 bases at V and 10 bases at J; junction bases unmatched: 6. Per the germline V gene, CDR1 is SGHTA and CDR2 is FQGNSA. The CDR3 here is CASSPRLAGAEQFF. CDR3 sequence (DNA): TGTGCCAGCAGCCCGCGACTAGCGGGGGCCGAGCAGTTCTTC. The whole variable domain, remainder taken from reference TRBV7-2 and TRBJ2-1, is GAGVSQSPSNKVTEKGKDVELRCDPISGHTALYWYRQSLGQGLEFLIYFQGNSAPDKSGLPSDRFSAERTGGSVSTLTIQRTQQEDSAVYLCASSPRLAGAEQFFGPGTRLTVL.

The chain carries TRBV2 and TRBJ2-7; TRBD1 matches at 9 bases. J lost 6 bases, V lost 4 bases, and 7 bases had no gene match. CDR3 length: 14 residues. Germline V lookup: CDR1 SNHLY, CDR2 FYNNEI. DNA for the CDR3: TGTGCCAGCAGTGCTTCGACAGGGGGGAGCGAGCAGTACTTC. Protein sequence: CASSASTGGSEQYF.

The chain recombines TRBV2 with TRBJ2-1; D not resolved. V lost 2 bases and J lost 7, with 6 bases in between. The germline CDR1 and CDR2 sequences are SNHLY and FYNNEI. The CDR3 length is 12 residues. The CDR3 spells CASSENSNEQFF. The DNA of the CDR3 is TGTGCCAGCAGTGAAAACAGTAATGAGCAGTTCTTC.

The chain couples TRBV4-1 to TRBJ1-1; D remains ambiguous. Germline loops: CDR1 MGHRA, CDR2 YSYEKL. V gave up 0 bases and J gave up 4 bases, with 6 bases separating them. This CDR3 region has 13 residues. The CDR3 sequence: CASSQDGSTEAFF. In nucleotides, the CDR3 is TGCGCCAGCAGCCAAGACGGGAGCACTGAAGCTTTCTTT.

The CDR3 protein is CASSYLAGGPAGEQFF. CDR3 DNA sequence: TGTGCCAGCAGTTACTTAGCGGGGGGCCCCGCTGGCGAGCAGTTCTTC. The rearrangement joins TRBV6-5 to TRBJ2-1, with 10 positions matching TRBD2. The germline gives CDR1 MNHEY, CDR2 SVGAGI. This CDR3 has 16 residues. Trimming cost V 1 base and J 10 bases; bases outside gene matches: 10.

The chain combines TRBV29-1 with TRBJ2-5; TRBD2 might be the D (5 bases). CDR1 and CDR2 (germline): SQVTM, ANQGSEA. The CDR3 has 12 residues. V was cut by 6 bases and J by 1 base, with 9 bases left in between. The CDR3 sequence: CSVTAGQETQYF. The CDR3 region has the DNA TGCAGCGTCACCGCGGGCCAAGAGACCCAGTACTTC. Combining the CDR3 with reference TRBV29-1 and TRBJ2-5 gives the whole variable domain SAVISQKPSRDICQRGTSLTIQCQVDSQVTMMFWYRQQPGQSLTLIATANQGSEATYESGFVIDKFPISRPNLTFSTLTVSNMSPEDSSIYLCSVTAGQETQYFGPGTRLLVL.

The CDR3 region is CASSQGTSGRAQGETQYF. CDR3 DNA sequence: TGTGCCAGCAGCCAAGGGACTAGCGGGAGGGCTCAGGGAGAGACCCAGTACTTC. The chain uses TRBV4-2 and TRBJ2-5, with TRBD2 matching over 15 bases. The CDR3 loop spans 18 amino acids. V shed 1 base, J shed 4 bases, and the junction held 7 bases outside the gene matches. The germline V gene has CDR1 LGHNA and CDR2 YNFKEQ.

CDR3 sequence: CASSRTPSYGYTF. The CDR3 coding sequence is TGTGCCAGCAGTAGAACCCCCAGCTATGGCTACACCTTC. The chain links TRBV6-1 to TRBJ1-2; D is unclear. The V end was cut by 5 bases, the J end by 4 bases, with 11 bases between. CDR1 and CDR2 (germline): MNHNS, SASEGT. This CDR3 is 13 amino acids long.

The rearrangement links TRBV6-5 to TRBJ2-2, with D possibly TRBD2 on 6 matching bases. There are 15 residues in the CDR3. The V gene's germline CDR1 is MNHEY and CDR2 SVGAGI. Trimming took 7 bases from V and 0 from J, leaving 12 bases between them. CDR3 nucleotides: TGTGCCAGCACTGACTGGACTACGAACACCGGGGAGCTGTTTTTT. Protein sequence: CASTDWTTNTGELFF.

V usage is TRBV4-1 and J usage is TRBJ2-3, with 8 bases aligning to TRBD1. Germline loops: CDR1 MGHRA, CDR2 YSYEKL. There are 17 residues in the CDR3. V shed 1 base, J shed 1 base, and the junction held 7 bases outside the gene matches. The CDR3 DNA follows: TGCGCCAGCAGCCAAGGCCCAGGACAGGGAGGCACAGATACGCAGTATTTT. Residues: CASSQGPGQGGTDTQYF.

The chain recombines TRBV7-9 with TRBJ1-1; 7 bases align to TRBD1. Looked up from germline, CDR1 is SEHNR and CDR2 is FQNEAQ (reference sequence). The CDR3 is 13 residues long. Trimming at V came to 4 bases and at J to 5 bases, leaving 4 bases not matched to a gene. CDR3 loop: CASSSQGGTEAFF. The CDR3 DNA follows: TGTGCCAGCAGCTCCCAGGGGGGAACTGAAGCTTTCTTT.